The 15 T cell receptor beta chains below all came from one sample that was sequenced in a study of blood T cell repertoires in COVID-19 (dated by TCRdb to the early 2020s). The library was obtained by the immunoSEQ multiplex PCR assay. The table was pulled from immuneACCESS by TCRdb, which kept in-frame rearrangements only. Such tables lose some clones; where checked, under half of the loss comes from unresolved V genes, and the rest has no known cause. The sample has roughly 56,000 clones on record, over 90% of them singletons. The ten biggest clones cover roughly 4.5% of the sample. The sample consisted of peripheral blood. These receptors all come from a man aged 50 to 59 with active COVID-19.

The chain employs TRBV18 and TRBJ2-1; 8 bases are a match to TRBD1. Trimming at V came to 3 bases and at J to 5 bases, leaving 6 bases not matched to a gene. Germline values: CDR1 KGHSH, CDR2 LQKENI. CDR3 length equals 15 residues. The CDR3 bases are TGTGCCAGCTCACCTCAGGGGGCGACCGACAATGAGCAGTTCTTC. This sequence encodes CASSPQGATDNEQFF.

The J gene is TRBJ2-1, the V gene TRBV12-3 or TRBV12-4; TRBD2 might be the D (6 bases). V lost 3 bases and J lost 8, with 11 bases in between. This CDR3 has 13 residues. The CDR3 DNA reads TGTGCCAGCAGTTTCCGGGGGAGCTATGAGCAGTTCTTC. This translates into CASSFRGSYEQFF.

The rearrangement uses TRBV6-5 and TRBJ1-3; TRBD1 might be the D (5 bases). The germline gives CDR1 MNHEY, CDR2 SVGAGI. Trimming took off 3 bases at V and 2 bases at J, with 8 bases between the two ends. This CDR3 is 14 amino acids long. CDR3 nucleotides: TGTGCCAGCAGTTATTCAGGGACTGGAAACACCATATATTTT. Residues: CASSYSGTGNTIYF.

The rearrangement links TRBV3-1 (or the pseudogene TRBV3-2) to TRBJ1-2; D remains unclear. The CDR3 totals 14 residues. In germline, CDR1 is LGHDT, CDR2 YNNKEL (reference sequence). V was pared by 1 base and J by 3 bases, with 9 bases between. The CDR3 region has the DNA TGTGCCAGCAGCCAAGGGTCTAGCCACTATGGCTACACCTTC. This translates into CASSQGSSHYGYTF.

The genes are TRBV7-9 and TRBJ2-3, with D possibly being TRBD2 (6 bases). Germline values: CDR1 SEHNR, CDR2 FQNEAQ (reference sequence). With 1 base removed from V and 1 base from J, the gap between germline ends came to 12 bases. The CDR3 has 16 residues. The CDR3 DNA follows: TGTGCCAGCAGCTTAGTGGTAGCGGTGGGCACAGATACGCAGTATTTT. As protein: CASSLVVAVGTDTQYF.

This clone was seen only a few times. The chain links TRBV11-2 to TRBJ2-7, with 8 nucleotides matching TRBD1. The CDR3 sequence is 14 residues long. The J segment lost 3 bases and the V segment lost 5 bases, leaving 6 bases of the junction unmatched. Germline-derived CDR1 and CDR2 are SGHAT and FQNNGV. Written as DNA, the CDR3 is TGTGCCAGCAGCAGAGGACAGGGAGGCTACGAGCAGTACTTC. It encodes CASSRGQGGYEQYF.

This sequence joins TRBV5-8 and TRBJ2-7; 11 nucleotides agree with TRBD1. Looked up from germline, CDR1 is SGHTS and CDR2 is YDEGEE. The CDR3 spans 14 residues. V lost 2 bases, J lost 9 bases, and 7 bases stayed unmatched. This chain's CDR3 is CASSFGTGGDVQYF. In DNA, the CDR3 is TGTGCCAGCAGCTTTGGGACAGGGGGTGACGTGCAGTACTTC.

The chain has TRBV6-6 and TRBJ2-7; TRBD1 matches 7 bases. The CDR3 is made up of 13 amino acids. After removal of 7 bases from V and 3 bases from J, the junction contained 6 bases not matched to a gene. Germline V gene sequence: CDR1 MNHNY, CDR2 SVGAGI (reference sequence). The CDR3 sequence is CASTWDSLYEQYF. CDR3 bases: TGTGCCAGCACTTGGGACAGCCTCTACGAGCAGTACTTC.

The chain links TRBV5-1 to TRBJ2-7; 7 bases fit TRBD1. The CDR3 spans 13 residues. The germline V gene has CDR1 SGHRS and CDR2 YFSETQ. V lost 1 base, J lost 2 bases, and 0 bases stayed unmatched. The CDR3 loop is CASSLQGAYEQYF. Written as DNA, the CDR3 is TGCGCCAGCAGCTTGCAGGGGGCCTACGAGCAGTACTTC. Full variable domain (remainder filled in from reference TRBV5-1 and TRBJ2-7): KAGVTQTPRYLIKTRGQQVTLSCSPISGHRSVSWYQQTPGQGLQFLFEYFSETQRNKGNFPGRFSGRQFSNSRSEMNVSTLELGDSALYLCASSLQGAYEQYFGPGTRLTVT.

V and J are TRBV4-3 and TRBJ2-1, with TRBD1 identical over 7 bases. J was trimmed by 5 bases and V by 2 bases; bases with no gene match: 6. This CDR3 has 15 amino acids. CDR1 and CDR2 from the germline V gene are LGHNA and YSLEER. The CDR3 DNA is TGCGCCAGCAGCCAATGGGACAGCATGAACAATGAGCAGTTCTTC. Encoded protein: CASSQWDSMNNEQFF.

This clone occurred a few times. The V and J genes are TRBV28 and TRBJ2-1, with TRBD2 matching 7 bases. The germline CDR1 and CDR2 sequences are MDHEN and SYDVKM. The length of the CDR3 is 16 residues. Trimming at V came to 3 bases and at J to 9 bases, leaving 14 bases not matched to a gene. In DNA form, the CDR3 reads TGTGCCAGCAGTTTTACGGGGACTATGATCTGGGGTGAGCAGTTCTTC. Protein sequence: CASSFTGTMIWGEQFF.

This chain connects TRBV5-4 to TRBJ1-2, with no clear D. The CDR3 is 13 amino acids. The V gene's germline CDR1 is SGHNT and CDR2 YYREEE (reference sequence). Between the trimmed V and J ends, which lost 3 bases and 2 bases, there was a span of 8 bases. DNA of the CDR3: TGTGCCAGCAGCTCCAGGCCGAACTATGGCTACACCTTC. It codes for CASSSRPNYGYTF.

The V gene is TRBV5-1, the J gene TRBJ2-7; TRBD2 might be the D (6 bases). Germline CDR1 SGHRS, CDR2 YFSETQ. This CDR3 has 16 residues. Trimming stripped 1 base from V and 1 base from J, with 15 bases between. The CDR3 is CASSLWGTVGSYEQYF. DNA of the CDR3: TGCGCCAGCAGCTTGTGGGGGACTGTCGGATCCTACGAGCAGTACTTC.

The chain employs TRBV5-1 and TRBJ2-1, with D possibly matching TRBD2 (5 bases). CDR1 SGHRS and CDR2 YFSETQ come from the germline V gene. This CDR3 is 15 amino acids long. Trimming left V 4 bases short and J 9 bases short, with 20 bases between. The CDR3 coding sequence is TGCGCCAGCAGCCCTGAAGTGAGTAGTGGGAGTGAGCAGTTCTTC. Its protein product is CASSPEVSSGSEQFF.

This chain uses TRBV5-4 with TRBJ1-4, with a weak D call TRBD1 (6 bases). Germline values: CDR1 SGHNT, CDR2 YYREEE (reference sequence). The CDR3 extends over 14 amino acids. V was trimmed by 4 bases and J by 2 bases, leaving 9 bases between them. CDR3 sequence reads: CASSQGITNEKLFF. The CDR3 DNA sequence: TGTGCCAGCAGCCAGGGGATTACTAATGAAAAACTGTTTTTT.